This TCR beta chain emerged from a study of OX40 agonist ivuxolimab in advanced cancers. Overall study context: Patients received ivuxolimab, an agonistic anti-OX40 (CD134) antibody. Participants averaged 60 years of age (range roughly 20 to 90) and were around 83% male. Overall study results and limits: CD4+ and CD8+ blood T cells expanded clonally by week 6 at 0.1 to 3.0 mg/kg.

Sequencing used immunoSEQ multiplex PCR; TCRdb keeps in-frame clones, though not all of them. The data show roughly 75,000 clones, 85% to 90% seen once. A word on this clone: What it binds is unknown.

V shed 7 bases, J shed 5 bases, and the junction held 10 bases outside the gene matches. The CDR3 consists of 16 residues. Per germline, CDR1 MDHEN and CDR2 SYDVKM. The source of this sequence is an adult with an advanced solid tumor such as melanoma, head and neck, liver or kidney cancer. The input for sequencing was CD4+ or CD8+ T cells sorted from blood, taken in a trial of the OX40 agonist ivuxolimab. The chain uses TRBV28 and TRBJ2-3; 12 bases match TRBD2. Written as DNA, the CDR3 is TGTGCCAGCAACCCGACTAGCGGGAGTGGGGGAGATACGCAGTATTTT. Translation gives CASNPTSGSGGDTQYF. The variable domain in full, completed from reference TRBV28 and TRBJ2-3, reads DVKVTQSSRYLVKRTGEKVFLECVQDMDHENMFWYRQDPGLGLRLIYFSYDVKMKEKGDIPEGYSVSREKKERFSLILESASTNQTSMYLCASNPTSGSGGDTQYFGPGTRLTVL.